The 25 T cell receptor beta chains below were found in one sample sequenced in a study of T cells in Graves' hyperthyroidism and ophthalmopathy. Amplification of TCR beta CDR3 regions used RNA as the template. HTBI primers drove first-round RT-PCR of the TCR CDR3. A single record per CDR3 protein comes from TCRdb applying MiXCR to the multiplex PCR reads. The data hold hundreds of thousands of distinct CDR3 sequences, with 14% observed a single time. The sample was blood. These receptors all come from a woman in her thirties or forties with Graves' hyperthyroidism.

This clonotype turned up a few times. The V call is TRBV5-5, the J call TRBJ2-1; 7 bases match TRBD1. Germline V gene lookup returns CDR1 SGHKS and CDR2 YYEKEE (reference sequence). The CDR3 loop spans 19 amino acids. Unmatched junction bases numbered 18, after V lost 4 bases and J lost 2 bases. The CDR3 loop reads CASSPTTGSILGAYNEQFF. For the CDR3, the DNA is TGTGCCAGCAGCCCGACGACAGGGAGTATCCTAGGCGCCTACAATGAGCAGTTCTTC.

About this clonotype itself: This may be a read error: a much more frequent sequence differs by one nucleotide. This chain uses TRBV5-1 with TRBJ2-2; 10 positions agree with TRBD1. The CDR3 runs to 17 residues. CDR1 is SGHRS and CDR2 is YFSETQ in the germline V gene. The CDR3 region has the DNA TGCGCCAGCAGCTTGTTACCGGGACAGGGGAACACCGGGGAGCTGGTTTTT. Protein sequence: CASSLLPGQGNTGELVF.

This clonotype was detected ten times or more. The gene calls are TRBV3-1 and TRBJ2-7; D is unclear. V was cut by 2 bases and J by 2 bases, with 13 bases left in between. Per germline, CDR1 LGHDT and CDR2 YNNKEL (reference sequence). The CDR3 is 15 residues long. The CDR3 DNA reads TGTGCCAGCAGCCAACCGGAAACAAGTACCTACGAGCAGTACTTC. Amino acid sequence: CASSQPETSTYEQYF.

As to this clonotype: The junction does not match germline at one end; this may be a read error. The rearrangement uses TRBV7-8 and TRBJ1-2; D unclear. The CDR3 runs to 14 residues. Germline CDR1 SGHVS, CDR2 FQNEAQ. Written as DNA, the CDR3 is TGTGCCAGCAGCTTACACCTCACTAACTGTGGCTACACCTTC. It encodes CASSLHLTNCGYTF.

The V gene is TRBV7-3, the J gene TRBJ2-3, with D possibly matching TRBD1 (6 bases). Germline V CDR1 and CDR2: SGHTA, FQGTGA. The V end was cut by 5 bases, the J end by 2 bases, with 17 bases between. The CDR3 contains 16 residues. CDR3 coding DNA: TGTGCCAGCAGCCTAAACTCGTACAGGGCCACAGATACGCAGTATTTT. This translates into CASSLNSYRATDTQYF.

This clonotype was counted ten times or more. This rearrangement joins TRBV28 to TRBJ2-2; TRBD1 matches 8 bases. Germline V gene sequence: CDR1 MDHEN, CDR2 SYDVKM. The trim removed 4 bases at V and 6 bases at J, leaving 7 bases unmatched. The CDR3 has 15 amino acids. As DNA, the CDR3 is TGTGCCAGCAGTTCCCGGACAGGGCGGGCCGGGGAGCTGTTTTTT. This encodes CASSSRTGRAGELFF. Filled out from reference TRBV28 and TRBJ2-2, the complete variable domain reads DVKVTQSSRYLVKRTGEKVFLECVQDMDHENMFWYRQDPGLGLRLIYFSYDVKMKEKGDIPEGYSVSREKKERFSLILESASTNQTSMYLCASSSRTGRAGELFFGEGSRLTVL.

The chain uses TRBV12-3 or TRBV12-4 and TRBJ1-2; 11 positions agree with TRBD1. The CDR3 has 14 residues. The V segment lost 7 bases and the J segment 8 bases; nucleotides outside the gene matches: 9. The CDR3 bases are TGTGCCAGCAATACCGGGACAGGGGGTCGGGGCTACACCTTC. Translated, it gives CASNTGTGGRGYTF.

This clonotype was counted many times. The rearrangement joins TRBV12-3 or TRBV12-4 to TRBJ1-1; possible D gene TRBD1, 6 bases. Trimming cost V 10 bases and J 1 base, with 13 bases left between them. The length of the CDR3 is 13 residues. The CDR3 region has the DNA TGTGCCATCAAAACGGGACAGAACACTGAAGCTTTCTTT. Its protein is CAIKTGQNTEAFF.

This clonotype was seen many times. The chain is built from TRBV6-5 and TRBJ2-7; D call uncertain. CDR1 MNHEY and CDR2 SVGAGI come from the germline V gene. This CDR3 contains 15 residues. The V and J ends lost 0 bases and 2 bases respectively, with 11 bases between them. In nucleotides, the CDR3 is TGTGCCAGCAGTTACTCGATCTCCTCAGCCTACGAGCAGTACTTC. As protein: CASSYSISSAYEQYF.

The rearrangement joins TRBV7-2 to TRBJ2-3; 7 nucleotides align to TRBD1. The CDR3 has 13 amino acids. Per the germline V gene, CDR1 is SGHTA and CDR2 is FQGNSA. V was clipped by 1 base and J by 6 bases; unmatched bases: 1. The CDR3 DNA reads TGTGCCAGCAGCTTAGGACAGGGTGATACGCAGTATTTT. This gives the protein CASSLGQGDTQYF.

The chain is built from TRBV4-2 and TRBJ2-3; D gene unclear. Trimming cost V 2 bases and J 5 bases, with 5 bases left between them. The CDR3 contains 12 residues. Germline CDR1 reads LGHNA; CDR2 reads YNFKEQ. The CDR3 sequence: CASSQSKDTQYF. The CDR3 region has the DNA TGTGCCAGCAGCCAATCCAAAGATACGCAGTATTTT.

In its sample, this clonotype was seen a few times. The rearrangement joins TRBV4-1 to TRBJ2-3, with D hard to call. Trimming shortened V by 0 bases and J by 8 bases, and 9 bases separated the two germline ends. The CDR3 has 13 residues. Germline CDR1 and CDR2: MGHRA and YSYEKL. This CDR3 reads CASSQDMEGTQYF. The DNA of the CDR3 is TGCGCCAGCAGCCAAGATATGGAAGGTACGCAGTATTTT.

V is TRBV10-1 and J is TRBJ2-7; TRBD2 matches 10 bases. V lost 5 bases to trimming and J lost 0 bases; unmatched junction nucleotides: 4. The V gene's germline CDR1 is WNHNN and CDR2 SYGVQD (reference sequence). The CDR3 loop spans 15 amino acids. The CDR3 region is CASSKIAGGSYEQYF. The CDR3 coding sequence is TGCGCCAGCAGTAAAATAGCGGGGGGCTCCTACGAGCAGTACTTC.

This clonotype was picked up many times. The chain joins TRBV7-2 to TRBJ2-7; TRBD2 is a possible D gene (5 bases). V was clipped by 5 bases and J by 2 bases, with 16 bases between them. Per germline, CDR1 SGHTA and CDR2 FQGNSA. There are 15 residues in the CDR3. CDR3 in DNA: TGTGCCAGCAGCCCCGTGGGGAGCACAGCCTACGAGCAGTACTTC. Translation: CASSPVGSTAYEQYF.

This clonotype has a handful of counts. This chain connects TRBV24-1 to TRBJ2-1; D is undetermined. The CDR3 has 14 residues. V was pared by 9 bases and J by 0 bases, with 11 bases between. From germline, CDR1 is KGHDR and CDR2 SFDVKD. The CDR3 is CATVGQSSYNEQFF. The CDR3 DNA sequence: TGTGCCACCGTGGGCCAGAGCTCCTACAATGAGCAGTTCTTC.

This clonotype was seen at least ten times. The chain links TRBV27 to TRBJ1-1; perhaps TRBD1 as D (5 bases). The CDR3 sequence is 15 residues long. Between the trimmed V and J ends, which lost 5 bases and 6 bases, there was a span of 19 bases. Germline CDR1 reads MNHEY; CDR2 reads SMNVEV (reference sequence). The CDR3, as DNA: TGTGCCAGCAGTCCCCCGGGGTTAATGGGGGCTGAAGCTTTCTTT. It is translated as CASSPPGLMGAEAFF.

This clonotype was counted only a few times. The chain joins TRBV28 to TRBJ1-4; TRBD1 might be the D (6 bases). Germline V gives CDR1 MDHEN, CDR2 SYDVKM. The CDR3 has 16 amino acids. V shed 5 bases and J shed 8 bases, with 21 bases lying between them. The CDR3 here is CASSLPPRRGGEKLFF. The CDR3, as DNA: TGTGCCAGCAGTCTCCCCCCTCGCAGGGGAGGCGAAAAACTGTTTTTT. The full variable domain, its missing parts supplied by reference TRBV28 and TRBJ1-4, is DVKVTQSSRYLVKRTGEKVFLECVQDMDHENMFWYRQDPGLGLRLIYFSYDVKMKEKGDIPEGYSVSREKKERFSLILESASTNQTSMYLCASSLPPRRGGEKLFFGSGTQLSVL.

The V and J genes are TRBV7-3 and TRBJ1-1, with a weak D call TRBD1 (6 bases). This CDR3 is built from 14 residues. V lost 4 bases, J lost 1 base, and 10 bases lay in between. The germline V gene has CDR1 SGHTA and CDR2 FQGTGA. CDR3 sequence (DNA): TGTGCCAGCAGCTCACAGGGCTCGAACACTGAAGCTTTCTTT. Translation gives CASSSQGSNTEAFF.

This clonotype has at least ten counts. The V and J genes are TRBV20-1 and TRBJ1-1; D is unresolved. The V end was cut by 4 bases, the J end by 0 bases, with 15 bases between. The length of the CDR3 is 15 residues. Germline V gene data show CDR1 as DFQATT and CDR2 as SNEGSKA (reference sequence). The DNA of the CDR3 is TGCAGTGCTAACCCTAAGCCTTACATGAACACTGAAGCTTTCTTT. It codes for CSANPKPYMNTEAFF.

V is TRBV11-2 and J is TRBJ2-7; D call uncertain. The CDR3 spans 13 residues. Germline V lookup: CDR1 SGHAT, CDR2 FQNNGV. The V end lost 2 bases, the J end lost 3 bases, and 8 bases lay between the germline ends. Written as DNA, the CDR3 is TGTGCCAGCAGCTTAAATGATGACTACGAGCAGTACTTC. Translated, it gives CASSLNDDYEQYF.

This CDR3 reads CASSSLQGGNTF. CDR3 nucleotide sequence: TGTGCCAGCAGTTCACTACAGGGAGGGAACACCTTC. The V and J genes are TRBV3-1 and TRBJ1-2, with a tentative D call TRBD1 (6 bases). The CDR3 sequence is 12 residues long. The germline gives CDR1 LGHDT, CDR2 YNNKEL (reference sequence). The V and J ends lost 6 bases and 12 bases respectively, with 17 bases between them.

V and J are TRBV29-1 and TRBJ1-1; D not resolved. The CDR3 sequence is 14 residues long. The V and J ends lost 5 bases and 5 bases respectively, with 18 bases between them. The germline CDR1 and CDR2 sequences are SQVTM and ANQGSEA. The CDR3 loop reads CSVLEDLLGTEAFF. The CDR3 region has the DNA TGCAGCGTTTTGGAGGACCTCTTAGGGACTGAAGCTTTCTTT.

Ten or more counts support this clonotype. The genes are TRBV20-1 and TRBJ2-2; unclear D gene. Germline V gives CDR1 DFQATT, CDR2 SNEGSKA (reference sequence). V lost 0 bases and J 0 bases, leaving 11 bases between the germline ends. This CDR3 region has 16 residues. Here the CDR3 DNA reads TGCAGTGCTAGAGAAGCACACTCTACGAACACCGGGGAGCTGTTTTTT. Amino acid sequence: CSAREAHSTNTGELFF.

The sample holds a few counts of this clonotype. This chain connects TRBV7-9 to TRBJ2-7, with 10 bases fitting TRBD2. Germline CDR1 is SEHNR and CDR2 is FQNEAQ (reference sequence). The CDR3 runs 18 residues. The junction had 11 bases not matched to a gene; V was cut back by 1 base and J by 2 bases. CDR3 bases: TGTGCCAGCAGCTTAGGAGGTAGCGGGAGGTTAGTCGCCTACGAGCAGTACTTC. Its protein product is CASSLGGSGRLVAYEQYF.

This clonotype has more than one count but fewer than ten. V gene TRBV10-3 combines with J gene TRBJ2-1; 9 positions match TRBD2. The length of the CDR3 is 16 residues. J gave up 6 bases and V 2 bases, and 8 bases lay outside the gene matches. Per the germline V gene, CDR1 is ENHRY and CDR2 is SYGVKD. The CDR3 nucleotides are TGTGCCATCAGTGAGACGGGACTAGCAGAACCCAATGAGCAGTTCTTC. Translated: CAISETGLAEPNEQFF.